This T cell receptor (beta chain) comes out of a study of radiotherapy plus CTLA-4 blockade in lung cancer. As for the study in general: Objective responses were documented in around 19% of patients, with disease control in roughly 33%. Study-wide results and caveats: Radiotherapy was combined with ipilimumab, and tumor-derived TCR clones then expanded in blood. Early blood T cell clone dynamics, with interferon-beta, were reported to best predict response.

The CDR3 runs to 16 residues. The germline gives CDR1 SGHTS, CDR2 YDEGEE. With 4 bases clipped from V and 1 base from J, the junction kept 6 bases outside the gene matches. Profiled with immunoSEQ multiplex PCR; TCRdb holds only in-frame clones, not every one. Of some 41,000 clones listed, 65% to 75% are singletons. Those with chemo-refractory metastatic non-small-cell lung cancer were treated with focal radiation combined with CTLA-4 blockade using ipilimumab. Worth noting for this clone: The antigen is unknown.

The sequence was obtained from a human donor with non-small cell lung cancer who had a partial response to radiotherapy plus ipilimumab. V usage is TRBV5-8 and J usage is TRBJ1-2, with 11 bases identical to TRBD1. Here the sequenced sample was peripheral blood, taken from a patient treated with radiotherapy plus ipilimumab. The CDR3 reads CASSAPGTGGNYGYTF. Here the CDR3 DNA reads TGTGCCAGCAGCGCTCCCGGGACAGGGGGTAACTATGGCTACACCTTC.